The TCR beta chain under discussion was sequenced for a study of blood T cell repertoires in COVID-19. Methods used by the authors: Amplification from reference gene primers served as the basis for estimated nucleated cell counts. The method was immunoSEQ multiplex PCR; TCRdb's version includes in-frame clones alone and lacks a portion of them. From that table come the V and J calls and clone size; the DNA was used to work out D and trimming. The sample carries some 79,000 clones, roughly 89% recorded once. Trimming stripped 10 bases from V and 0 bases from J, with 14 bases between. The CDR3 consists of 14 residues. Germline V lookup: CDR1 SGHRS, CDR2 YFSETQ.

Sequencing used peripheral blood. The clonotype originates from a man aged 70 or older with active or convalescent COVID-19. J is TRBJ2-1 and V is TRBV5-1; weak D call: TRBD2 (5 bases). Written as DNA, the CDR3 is TGCGCCTGCTCGGCGGGCGACTCCTACAATGAGCAGTTCTTC. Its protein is CACSAGDSYNEQFF.